Sequencing of this TCR beta chain was carried out in a study of early T cells in non-severe SARS-CoV-2 infection. Unique molecular identifiers were attached to individual cDNA molecules. MiXCR was run by TCRdb on the 5' RACE reads, yielding one entry per CDR3 protein. The sample has some 38,000 distinct CDR3 sequences; 5.3% are singletons. Germline-derived CDR1 and CDR2 are SNHLY and FYNNEI. CDR3 size: 14 residues. The V and J ends lost 3 bases and 8 bases, in that order; junction bases with no gene match: 6. This clonotype was picked up a small number of times. The chain combines TRBV2 with TRBJ2-4; 8 bases agree with TRBD1. This TCR derives from an adult who was a healthcare worker with PCR-confirmed SARS-CoV-2 infection or an uninfected control (not recorded which). Material for sequencing was whole blood. This CDR3 is CASSEGRGHDIQYF. The DNA of the CDR3 is TGTGCCAGCAGTGAGGGCAGGGGGCATGACATTCAGTACTTC.